Each of the 32 T cell receptor beta chains below was sequenced from the same sample in a study of identical twins. TCRdb reprocessed the 5' RACE reads via MiXCR and lists one record per CDR3 protein. The repertoire holds about 690,000 distinct CDR3 sequences, with around 20% as singletons. Another study also made use of these data, one on T cells expressing NK-cell markers.

Material for sequencing was PBMCs. These receptors were obtained from a woman aged 18-29 years in good health.

At least ten counts were recorded for this clonotype. The genes are TRBV29-1 and TRBJ2-1, with 14 bases identical to TRBD2. The germline V gene encodes CDR1 SQVTM and CDR2 ANQGSEA. The J segment lost 7 bases and the V segment lost 1 base, leaving 9 bases of the junction unmatched. This CDR3 contains 17 residues. The CDR3 coding sequence is TGCAGCGTTGAAGGTACGGAGGGACTAGCGGGAGTGAATGAGCAGTTCTTC. The encoded protein is CSVEGTEGLAGVNEQFF.

This clonotype was detected a few times. The gene calls are TRBV5-1 and TRBJ2-5; perhaps TRBD2 as D (6 bases). The germline V gene encodes CDR1 SGHRS and CDR2 YFSETQ. The CDR3 sequence is 16 residues long. V was clipped by 4 bases and J by 1 base, with 17 bases between them. Here the CDR3 reads CASSTSGVGGQETQYF. The CDR3 DNA reads as TGCGCCAGCAGCACCTCGGGAGTCGGGGGCCAAGAGACCCAGTACTTC.

This clonotype was seen only a few times. The chain uses TRBV10-3 and TRBJ2-7, with 8 bases identical to TRBD1. Trimming cost V 4 bases and J 0 bases; bases outside gene matches: 5. The CDR3 loop spans 15 amino acids. Germline CDR1 reads ENHRY; CDR2 reads SYGVKD. CDR3 sequence (DNA): TGTGCCATCAGTGGCCGGGACAGGAGCTCCTACGAGCAGTACTTC. Translating it yields CAISGRDRSSYEQYF.

V and J are TRBV7-8 and TRBJ1-1, with D hard to call. Germline CDR1 is SGHVS and CDR2 is FQNEAQ. CDR3 length equals 13 residues. Trimming removed 8 bases at V and 1 base at J, with 11 bases between. The CDR3 is CASGYGPNTEAFF. CDR3 sequence (DNA): TGTGCCAGCGGCTATGGGCCGAACACTGAAGCTTTCTTT.

The sample holds many counts of this clonotype. The V and J genes are TRBV11-2 and TRBJ2-3, with 7 bases that match TRBD1. Germline loops: CDR1 SGHAT, CDR2 FQNNGV. J was trimmed by 2 bases and V by 5 bases; bases with no gene match: 7. The CDR3 sequence is 15 residues long. CDR3 sequence (DNA): TGTGCCAGCAGCGACTCGGGACAGATCACAGATACGCAGTATTTT. It is translated as CASSDSGQITDTQYF.

J is TRBJ2-3 and V is TRBV10-3, with TRBD1 matching over 9 bases. This CDR3 spans 15 amino acids. Per the germline V gene, CDR1 is ENHRY and CDR2 is SYGVKD. With 10 bases clipped from V and 1 base from J, the junction kept 9 bases outside the gene matches. The CDR3 reads CATRARDRGTDTQYF. CDR3 in DNA: TGTGCCACCCGCGCACGGGACAGGGGCACAGATACGCAGTATTTT.

In this sample, this clonotype turned up a few times. The rearrangement joins TRBV10-3 to TRBJ1-1, with D uncertain. The CDR3 spans 11 residues. Germline V gene sequence: CDR1 ENHRY, CDR2 SYGVKD. V lost 7 bases and J lost 0, with 3 bases in between. The CDR3 nucleotides read TGTGCCATCACGCTGAACACTGAAGCTTTCTTT. It is translated as CAITLNTEAFF.

This clonotype was seen a single time. The chain has TRBV2 and TRBJ2-2, with 8 bases lining up with TRBD2. J was trimmed by 6 bases and V by 10 bases; bases with no gene match: 13. Germline V gene sequence: CDR1 SNHLY, CDR2 FYNNEI. The CDR3 is 15 residues long. This chain's CDR3 is CATPRTAGVSGELFF. The DNA of the CDR3 is TGTGCCACCCCCAGAACAGCGGGAGTGTCCGGGGAGCTGTTTTTT. The variable domain in full, with the rest retrieved from reference TRBV2 and TRBJ2-2, is EPEVTQTPSHQVTQMGQEVILRCVPISNHLYFYWYRQILGQKVEFLVSFYNNEISEKSEIFDDQFSVERPDGSNFTLKIRSTKLEDSAMYFCATPRTAGVSGELFFGEGSRLTVL.

This clonotype was counted only a few times. The V gene is TRBV9, the J gene TRBJ2-7; no firm D call. The CDR3 loop spans 15 amino acids. Trimming stripped 0 bases from V and 0 bases from J, with 10 bases between. Germline CDR1 is SGDLS and CDR2 is YYNGEE. The CDR3 is CASSVAPSSSYEQYF. The CDR3 DNA is TGTGCCAGCAGCGTAGCTCCATCAAGCTCCTACGAGCAGTACTTC.

The rearrangement links TRBV5-5 to TRBJ2-7, with TRBD2 matching over 9 bases. The length of the CDR3 is 15 residues. J was trimmed by 4 bases and V by 0 bases; bases with no gene match: 5. Looked up from germline, CDR1 is SGHKS and CDR2 is YYEKEE (reference sequence). The CDR3 protein is CASSLEGSGGYEQYF. DNA for the CDR3: TGTGCCAGCAGCTTGGAGGGTAGCGGGGGATACGAGCAGTACTTC.

V and J are TRBV29-1 and TRBJ2-1; TRBD2 aligns across 8 bases. The CDR3 sequence is 13 residues long. V was pared by 7 bases and J by 5 bases, with 7 bases of the junction left unmatched. Germline V lookup: CDR1 SQVTM, CDR2 ANQGSEA. CDR3: CSGDGAGDNEQFF. Written as DNA, the CDR3 is TGCAGCGGGGATGGAGCGGGGGACAATGAGCAGTTCTTC.

This clonotype was counted only a few times. This chain joins TRBV11-2 and TRBJ2-1; 8 nucleotides match TRBD2. Germline CDR1 is SGHAT and CDR2 is FQNNGV. There are 18 residues in the CDR3. V was clipped by 0 bases and J by 7 bases; unmatched bases: 14. The CDR3 here is CASSLDLSGLVGRNEQFF. CDR3 in DNA: TGTGCCAGCAGCTTAGATCTCTCGGGACTAGTCGGGAGAAATGAGCAGTTCTTC.

The J gene is TRBJ1-5, the V gene TRBV10-2, with 7 bases matching TRBD1. CDR3 size: 15 residues. Germline V gene sequence: CDR1 WSHSY, CDR2 SAAADI. With 5 bases clipped from V and 5 bases from J, the junction kept 9 bases outside the gene matches. CDR3 in amino acids: CASSPPTGPDQPQHF. The CDR3 nucleotides are TGCGCCAGCAGTCCACCGACAGGGCCTGATCAGCCCCAGCATTTT.

The J gene is TRBJ2-7, the V gene TRBV19, with TRBD2 identical over 9 bases. V was clipped by 6 bases and J by 4 bases; unmatched bases: 10. This CDR3 region has 15 residues. In germline, CDR1 is LNHDA, CDR2 SQIVND (reference sequence). The CDR3 spells CASSRNSGSLYEQYF. CDR3 in DNA: TGTGCCAGTAGCCGGAATAGCGGGAGTCTATACGAGCAGTACTTC. Filled out from reference TRBV19 and TRBJ2-7, the complete variable domain reads DGGITQSPKYLFRKEGQNVTLSCEQNLNHDAMYWYRQDPGQGLRLIYYSQIVNDFQKGDIAEGYSVSREKKESFPLTVTSAQKNPTAFYLCASSRNSGSLYEQYFGPGTRLTVT.

This clonotype came up a few times. The gene calls are TRBV20-1 and TRBJ2-3, with a weak D call TRBD1 (6 bases). V was pared by 6 bases and J by 2 bases, with 18 bases between. This CDR3 comprises 15 residues. The germline gives CDR1 DFQATT, CDR2 SNEGSKA (reference sequence). The CDR3 loop is CSAARQDTVTDTQYF. CDR3 coding DNA: TGCAGTGCCGCAAGACAGGATACTGTCACAGATACGCAGTATTTT.

The chain links TRBV7-9 to TRBJ2-3; D remains ambiguous. Per the germline V gene, CDR1 is SEHNR and CDR2 is FQNEAQ (reference sequence). Trimming stripped 0 bases from V and 2 bases from J, with 9 bases between. There are 15 residues in the CDR3. The CDR3 DNA is TGTGCCAGCAGCTTAGCAACCGGGCTCACAGATACGCAGTATTTT. Translated, it gives CASSLATGLTDTQYF.

The chain combines TRBV25-1 with TRBJ1-2; possible D gene TRBD1, 6 bases. V was trimmed by 2 bases and J by 4 bases, leaving 11 bases between them. In germline, CDR1 is MGHDK, CDR2 SYGVNS. The CDR3 has 14 amino acids. CDR3 sequence: CASSEQGHGYGYTF. The CDR3 region has the DNA TGTGCCAGCAGTGAACAGGGACACGGCTATGGCTACACCTTC.

This CDR3 is CASSWFSGRAYEQYF. The CDR3 DNA sequence: TGTGCCAGCAGCTGGTTTAGCGGGAGGGCCTACGAGCAGTACTTC. The chain links TRBV7-9 to TRBJ2-7, with TRBD2 matching over 11 bases. The CDR3 totals 15 residues. The V and J ends lost 4 bases and 2 bases, in that order; junction bases with no gene match: 4. The germline CDR1 and CDR2 sequences are SEHNR and FQNEAQ (reference sequence).

Many counts were recorded for this clonotype. The chain recombines TRBV11-1 with TRBJ2-1, with TRBD2 identical over 14 bases. Germline V gene sequence: CDR1 SGHAT, CDR2 FQDESV (reference sequence). J lost 1 base, V lost 0 bases, and 17 bases had no gene match. The CDR3 is made up of 23 amino acids. CDR3 nucleotide sequence: TGTGCCAGCAGCTTAGCCCGGGGGAATCCCGGGACTAGCGGGAGTAGGTCCTACAATGAGCAGTTCTTC. It specifies CASSLARGNPGTSGSRSYNEQFF.

This clonotype was picked up a small number of times. J is TRBJ1-1 and V is TRBV20-1; D gene uncertain. The CDR3 runs 14 residues. CDR1 is DFQATT, CDR2 SNEGSKA, per germline (reference sequence). CDR3 in DNA: TGCAGCGCCCGAAAGGGCGGAATGAACACTGAAGCTTTCTTT. Its translation is CSARKGGMNTEAFF.

The rearrangement uses TRBV15 and TRBJ1-2; TRBD1 matches at 7 bases. This CDR3 region has 14 residues. V lost 2 bases to trimming and J lost 8 bases; unmatched junction nucleotides: 8. Germline loops: CDR1 LNHNV, CDR2 YYDKDF (reference sequence). This CDR3 is CATSRMTGPQGYTF. Written as DNA, the CDR3 is TGTGCCACCAGCAGAATGACAGGGCCCCAAGGCTACACCTTC. The whole variable domain, remainder taken from reference TRBV15 and TRBJ1-2, is DAMVIQNPRYQVTQFGKPVTLSCSQTLNHNVMYWYQQKSSQAPKLLFHYYDKDFNNEADTPDNFQSRRPNTSFCFLDIRSPGLGDTAMYLCATSRMTGPQGYTFGSGTRLTVV.

V is TRBV20-1 and J is TRBJ1-2; D might be TRBD1 (5 bases). Germline V lookup: CDR1 DFQATT, CDR2 SNEGSKA (reference sequence). This CDR3 is built from 14 residues. The ends were cut back, 0 bases at V and 8 bases at J, with 16 bases in the middle. CDR3 DNA sequence: TGCAGTGCTAGAGATGGAACGGGAGGGGAAGGCTACACCTTC. It is translated as CSARDGTGGEGYTF.

The J gene is TRBJ2-4, the V gene TRBV20-1; possibly TRBD1 or TRBD2 for D (5 bases each). CDR1 is DFQATT, CDR2 SNEGSKA, per germline (reference sequence). There are 15 residues in the CDR3. V was trimmed by 5 bases and J by 6 bases, leaving 20 bases between them. CDR3 region: CSASGRAGAGNIQYF. Here the CDR3 DNA reads TGCAGTGCTTCGGGGCGGGCTGGGGCCGGAAACATTCAGTACTTC.

This clonotype was observed many times. The CDR3 is CAISRDSDQPQHF. The CDR3 DNA is TGTGCCATCAGTAGGGACAGTGATCAGCCCCAGCATTTT. The rearrangement uses TRBV10-3 and TRBJ1-5; 7 bases map to TRBD1. V lost 5 bases and J lost 5; bases outside the gene matches: 3. Germline CDR1 and CDR2: ENHRY and SYGVKD. The CDR3 spans 13 residues.

Ten or more counts support this clonotype. The CDR3 region is CASRNRDRGGTEAFF. The CDR3 DNA reads as TGTGCCAGCAGAAACCGGGACAGGGGTGGCACTGAAGCTTTCTTT. The chain recombines TRBV12-3 or TRBV12-4 with TRBJ1-1; 10 nucleotides line up with TRBD1. The CDR3 is 15 residues long. V lost 6 bases and J lost 4; bases outside the gene matches: 8.

This clonotype was seen many times. The rearrangement uses TRBV30 and TRBJ2-1; D perhaps matches TRBD2 (6 bases). Per the germline V gene, CDR1 is GTSNPN and CDR2 is SVGIG (reference sequence). V was trimmed by 7 bases and J by 9 bases, leaving 22 bases between them. CDR3 size: 14 residues. The CDR3 here is CASHTGASFGEQFF. The DNA of the CDR3 is TGTGCCTCACATACGGGAGCATCCTTTGGTGAGCAGTTCTTC.

The chain has TRBV5-1 and TRBJ1-1; D unclear. The length of the CDR3 is 15 residues. Trimming removed 0 bases at V and 4 bases at J, with 13 bases between. CDR1 and CDR2 from the germline V gene are SGHRS and YFSETQ. The CDR3 protein is CASSLVPGGSTEAFF. Here the CDR3 DNA reads TGCGCCAGCAGCTTGGTTCCAGGAGGGAGCACTGAAGCTTTCTTT.

This clonotype was seen only a few times. The V and J genes are TRBV7-8 and TRBJ1-1; D is unclear. CDR3 length equals 13 residues. Germline assignment: CDR1 SGHVS and CDR2 FQNEAQ. The V end lost 1 base, the J end lost 8 bases, and 11 bases lay between the germline ends. CDR3 protein: CASSLGRNEEAFF. CDR3 DNA: TGTGCCAGCAGCTTAGGTCGGAATGAGGAAGCTTTCTTT.

CDR3 loop: CSAKTSGRMNEQFF. CDR3 DNA: TGCAGTGCTAAGACTAGCGGGAGAATGAATGAGCAGTTCTTC. V gene TRBV20-1 combines with J gene TRBJ2-1; 12 nucleotides line up with TRBD2. The germline V gene has CDR1 DFQATT and CDR2 SNEGSKA (reference sequence). The CDR3 length is 14 residues. Trimming took 4 bases from V and 7 from J; bases not matched to a gene: 5.

This chain connects TRBV4-1 to TRBJ2-1, with a possible D match to TRBD1 (5 bases). Trimming took 4 bases from V and 8 from J, leaving 18 bases between them. The V gene's germline CDR1 is MGHRA and CDR2 YSYEKL. The length of the CDR3 is 15 residues. CDR3 DNA: TGCGCCAGCAGCCGGGGCTCCGTGAGCTTTTATGAGCAGTTCTTC. This translates into CASSRGSVSFYEQFF.

The chain combines TRBV5-4 with TRBJ2-2, with D possibly being TRBD2 (6 bases). Germline loops: CDR1 SGHNT, CDR2 YYREEE (reference sequence). The germline V and J ends were trimmed by 4 bases and 4 bases, with 17 bases remaining between them. This CDR3 is built from 16 residues. CDR3 sequence (DNA): TGTGCCAGCAGCCTCGGCGGGGCTGTTAGCACCGGGGAGCTGTTTTTT. Its protein product is CASSLGGAVSTGELFF.

The V gene is TRBV3-1, the J gene TRBJ2-3; possibly TRBD2 for D (5 bases). V was clipped by 3 bases and J by 7 bases, with 11 bases between them. The V gene's germline CDR1 is LGHDT and CDR2 YNNKEL (reference sequence). The CDR3 has 13 residues. CDR3 sequence reads: CASSQMSGNTQYF. The CDR3, as DNA: TGTGCCAGCAGCCAGATGTCGGGAAATACGCAGTATTTT.